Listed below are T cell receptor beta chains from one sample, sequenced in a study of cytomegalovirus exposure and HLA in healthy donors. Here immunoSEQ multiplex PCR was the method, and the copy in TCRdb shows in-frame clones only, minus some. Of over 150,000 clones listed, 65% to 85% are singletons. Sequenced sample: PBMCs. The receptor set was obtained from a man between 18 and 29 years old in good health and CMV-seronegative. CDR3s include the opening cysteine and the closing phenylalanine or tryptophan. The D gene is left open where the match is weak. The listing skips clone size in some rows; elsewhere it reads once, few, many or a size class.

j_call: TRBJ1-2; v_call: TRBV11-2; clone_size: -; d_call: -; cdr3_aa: CASSRGQRDYGYTF; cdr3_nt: TGTGCCAGCAGCCGAGGACAGAGAGACTATGGCTACACCTTC
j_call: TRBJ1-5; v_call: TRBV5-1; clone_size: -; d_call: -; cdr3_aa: CASSLEGDYRNQPQHF; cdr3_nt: TGCGCCAGCAGCTTGGAGGGGGATTATCGCAATCAGCCCCAGCATTTT
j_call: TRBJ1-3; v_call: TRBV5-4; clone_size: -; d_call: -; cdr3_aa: CASSFGVQGTIYF; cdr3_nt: TGTGCCAGCAGCTTTGGTGTGCAGGGGACCATATATTTT
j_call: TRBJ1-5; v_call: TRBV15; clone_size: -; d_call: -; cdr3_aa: CATSRAPGGPQHF; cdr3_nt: TGTGCCACCAGCAGAGCCCCGGGGGGGCCCCAGCATTTT
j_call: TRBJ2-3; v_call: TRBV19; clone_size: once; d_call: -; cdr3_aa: CASSIEGDSTDTQYF; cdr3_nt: TGTGCCAGTAGTATAGAGGGCGATAGTACAGATACGCAGTATTTT
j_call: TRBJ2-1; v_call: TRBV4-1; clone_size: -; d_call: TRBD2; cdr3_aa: CASSQVSGGYNEQFF; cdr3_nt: TGCGCCAGCAGCCAGGTTAGCGGGGGCTACAATGAGCAGTTCTTC
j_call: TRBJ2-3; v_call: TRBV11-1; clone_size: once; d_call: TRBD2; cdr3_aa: CASSLAFSGGSTDTQYF; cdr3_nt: TGTGCCAGCAGCTTAGCGTTTTCGGGGGGGAGCACAGATACGCAGTATTTT
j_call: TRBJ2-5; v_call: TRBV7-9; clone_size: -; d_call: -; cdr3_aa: CAIPGRRDTKETQYF; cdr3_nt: TGTGCCATCCCCGGGCGACGGGACACTAAAGAGACCCAGTACTTC
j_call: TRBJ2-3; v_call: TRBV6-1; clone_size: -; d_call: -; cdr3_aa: CASSDLGASTDTQYF; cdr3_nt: TGTGCCAGCAGTGATCTTGGGGCTAGCACAGATACGCAGTATTTT
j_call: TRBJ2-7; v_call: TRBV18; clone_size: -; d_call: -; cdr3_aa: CASSPKTAPPGSEQYF; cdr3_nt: TGTGCCAGCTCACCAAAGACAGCCCCTCCAGGTAGCGAGCAGTACTTC
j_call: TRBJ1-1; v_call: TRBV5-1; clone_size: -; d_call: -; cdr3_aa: CASSSPVGLNTEAFF; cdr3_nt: TGCGCCAGCAGCTCCCCCGTCGGACTTAACACTGAAGCTTTCTTT
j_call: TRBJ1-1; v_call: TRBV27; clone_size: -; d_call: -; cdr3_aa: CVSSSYQIRNTEAFF; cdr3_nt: TGTGTCAGCAGCTCCTACCAAATTCGGAACACTGAAGCTTTCTTT
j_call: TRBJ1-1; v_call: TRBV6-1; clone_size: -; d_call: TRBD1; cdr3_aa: CASSEFWGQAILLNTEAFF; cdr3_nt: TGTGCCAGCAGTGAATTTTGGGGACAGGCGATCCTTTTGAACACTGAGGCTTTCTTT
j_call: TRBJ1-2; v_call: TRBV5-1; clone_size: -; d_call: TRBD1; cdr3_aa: CASSFPFGGQKGDGYTF; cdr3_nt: TGCGCCAGCAGCTTTCCTTTCGGGGGACAGAAGGGAGATGGCTACACCTTC
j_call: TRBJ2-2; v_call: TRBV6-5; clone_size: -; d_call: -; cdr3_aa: CASSYPGPRGTGELFF; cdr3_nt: TGTGCCAGCAGTTACCCAGGGCCGCGGGGCACCGGGGAGCTGTTTTTT
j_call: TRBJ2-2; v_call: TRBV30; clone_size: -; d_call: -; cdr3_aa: CAWRGLGGGTGELFF; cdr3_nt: TGTGCCTGGAGGGGGTTAGGGGGGGGCACCGGGGAGCTGTTTTTT
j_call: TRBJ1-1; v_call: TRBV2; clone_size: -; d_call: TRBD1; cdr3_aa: CASSQHQGQGLGWAFF; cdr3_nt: TGTGCCAGCAGTCAACACCAAGGACAGGGCCTCGGCTGGGCTTTCTTT